These T cell receptor beta chains were read from a single sample in a study of Ad26.COV2.S vaccination and SARS-CoV-2 variants. TCRdb keeps only in-frame clones here, not all; method: immunoSEQ multiplex PCR. The sample consists of a few hundred thousand clones, around 90% of them appearing once. Sequenced material: peripheral blood, taken in a trial of Ad26.COV2.S vaccine versus placebo. Receptor source: a person aged 18-60 years who received the Ad26.COV2.S COVID-19 vaccine or a placebo. Both conserved end residues are part of each CDR3. D genes are given only for firm matches. For some rows the clone size is stated as once, few or many, or as a class when expanded; others skip it.

D: .; V: TRBV7-2; size: .; J: TRBJ2-7; CDR3: CASSGTGPFGAKNEQYF; DNA: TGTGCCAGCAGCGGAACCGGGCCCTTCGGGGCAAAGAACGAGCAGTACTTC
D: TRBD2; V: TRBV18; size: .; J: TRBJ2-3; CDR3: CASSPPTSGGADTQYF; DNA: TGTGCCAGCTCACCACCGACTAGCGGGGGGGCAGATACGCAGTATTTT
D: TRBD1; V: TRBV19; size: .; J: TRBJ1-5; CDR3: CASSGTGQNQPQHF; DNA: TGTGCCAGTAGCGGGACAGGGCAAAATCAGCCCCAGCATTTT
D: TRBD2; V: TRBV4-1; size: .; J: TRBJ2-3; CDR3: CASSQGLAVSTDTQYF; DNA: TGCGCCAGCAGCCAGGGACTAGCAGTTAGCACAGATACGCAGTATTTT
D: .; V: TRBV4-1; size: .; J: TRBJ1-4; CDR3: CASSQDLGSLTEKLFF; DNA: TGCGCCAGCAGCCAAGATCTCGGGTCCCTTACTGAAAAACTGTTTTTT
D: .; V: TRBV7-9; size: .; J: TRBJ1-1; CDR3: CASSLDNTEAFF; DNA: TGTGCCAGCAGCCTCGACAACACTGAAGCTTTCTTT
D: .; V: TRBV6-6; size: .; J: TRBJ1-1; CDR3: CASSLGVNTEAFF; DNA: TGTGCCAGCAGTTTGGGGGTGAACACTGAAGCTTTCTTT
D: .; V: TRBV7-8; size: .; J: TRBJ1-1; CDR3: CASSLEQYTEAFF; DNA: TGTGCCAGCAGCTTAGAACAGTACACTGAAGCTTTCTTT
D: TRBD1; V: TRBV7-2; size: .; J: TRBJ1-1; CDR3: CASSMSTGGAEAFF; DNA: TGTGCCAGCAGCATGTCCACAGGGGGCGCTGAAGCTTTCTTT
D: TRBD2; V: TRBV4-3; size: .; J: TRBJ2-7; CDR3: CASSQGIAGVYEQYF; DNA: TGCGCCAGCAGCCAAGGCATAGCGGGGGTTTACGAGCAGTACTTC
D: .; V: TRBV29-1; size: .; J: TRBJ1-1; CDR3: CSVDNGDTEAFF; DNA: TGCAGCGTTGACAACGGGGACACTGAAGCTTTCTTT
D: .; V: TRBV12-3/TRBV12-4; size: .; J: TRBJ1-3; CDR3: CASERESGNTIYF; DNA: TGTGCCAGTGAGAGAGAGTCTGGAAACACCATATATTTT
D: .; V: TRBV19; size: .; J: TRBJ1-4; CDR3: CASSIGVGNEKLFF; DNA: TGTGCCAGTAGTATCGGGGTGGGAAATGAAAAACTGTTTTTT
D: .; V: TRBV5-1; size: .; J: TRBJ2-7; CDR3: CASSLESGRSYEQYF; DNA: TGCGCCAGCAGCTTGGAGTCAGGGCGCTCATACGAGCAGTACTTC
D: TRBD2; V: TRBV7-2; size: .; J: TRBJ2-4; CDR3: CATNGDSSGGDRSENIQYF; DNA: TGTGCCACCAATGGGGACTCTAGCGGGGGAGACCGTTCCGAAAACATTCAGTACTTC
D: .; V: TRBV28; size: .; J: TRBJ2-1; CDR3: CASFRGSYNEQFF; DNA: TGTGCCAGCTTCCGGGGGTCCTACAATGAGCAGTTCTTC
D: .; V: TRBV27; size: .; J: TRBJ2-1; CDR3: CASSFGGPPGLQFF; DNA: TGTGCCAGCAGTTTTGGGGGCCCACCGGGTTTGCAGTTCTTC
D: TRBD1; V: TRBV6-5; size: .; J: TRBJ2-5; CDR3: CASGTEQETQYF; DNA: TGTGCCAGCGGGACAGAACAAGAGACCCAGTACTTC
D: .; V: TRBV5-1; size: .; J: TRBJ1-1; CDR3: CASSLAGGANTEAFF; DNA: TGCGCCAGCAGCTTGGCGGGGGGGGCGAACACTGAAGCTTTCTTT
D: .; V: TRBV19; size: .; J: TRBJ2-1; CDR3: CASPPRGLAEINEQFF; DNA: TGTGCCAGTCCTCCTCGGGGGCTAGCGGAAATCAATGAGCAGTTCTTC
D: TRBD2; V: TRBV15; size: .; J: TRBJ2-4; CDR3: CATSRGGTNKNIQYF; DNA: TGTGCCACCAGCAGAGGAGGGACTAACAAAAACATTCAGTACTTC
D: .; V: TRBV3-1/TRBV3-2; size: .; J: TRBJ1-4; CDR3: CASSQPPEAGGKLFF; DNA: TGTGCCAGCAGCCAACCCCCTGAGGCGGGGGGAAAACTGTTTTTT
D: .; V: TRBV9; size: .; J: TRBJ2-2; CDR3: CASSVVQTGELFF; DNA: TGTGCCAGCAGCGTAGTTCAGACCGGGGAGCTGTTTTTT
D: .; V: TRBV10-3; size: .; J: TRBJ2-3; CDR3: CAIVRNTAKTGFSTDTQYF; DNA: TGTGCCATCGTAAGAAATACTGCAAAAACAGGGTTTAGCACAGATACGCAGTATTTT
D: .; V: TRBV3-1/TRBV3-2; size: .; J: TRBJ1-2; CDR3: CASSQEGLGYTF; DNA: TGTGCCAGCAGCCAGGAGGGTTTAGGCTACACCTTC
D: TRBD1; V: TRBV2; size: .; J: TRBJ1-1; CDR3: CASSRQGYTEAFF; DNA: TGTGCCAGCAGCAGACAGGGATACACTGAAGCTTTCTTT
D: TRBD1; V: TRBV6-6; size: .; J: TRBJ2-7; CDR3: CASSYGGTGSGEQYF; DNA: TGTGCCAGCAGTTACGGGGGGACAGGGTCGGGCGAGCAGTACTTC
D: .; V: TRBV11-3; size: .; J: TRBJ1-3; CDR3: CASSPDLPGDTIYF; DNA: TGTGCCAGCAGCCCGGACCTACCGGGGGACACCATATATTTT
D: TRBD1; V: TRBV7-9; size: .; J: TRBJ2-7; CDR3: CASSPRTGGSYEQYF; DNA: TGTGCCAGCAGCCCCCGGACAGGGGGCTCCTACGAGCAGTACTTC
D: TRBD1; V: TRBV19; size: .; J: TRBJ1-1; CDR3: CASSRQGSTEAFF; DNA: TGTGCCAGTAGCAGACAGGGGAGCACTGAAGCTTTCTTT
D: .; V: TRBV5-4; size: .; J: TRBJ1-1; CDR3: CASSLHVGSEAFF; DNA: TGTGCCAGCAGCCTCCACGTGGGGTCTGAAGCTTTCTTT
D: TRBD1; V: TRBV13; size: .; J: TRBJ1-6; CDR3: CASRWDRGNSYNSPLHF; DNA: TGTGCCAGCAGATGGGACAGGGGGAACTCCTATAATTCACCCCTCCACTTT
D: .; V: TRBV25-1; size: .; J: TRBJ2-2; CDR3: CASSPPEAGPTGELFF; DNA: TGTGCCAGCAGCCCCCCTGAAGCGGGTCCCACCGGGGAGCTGTTTTTT
D: .; V: TRBV5-6; size: .; J: TRBJ1-1; CDR3: CASSWTDNTEAFF; DNA: TGTGCCAGCAGCTGGACAGATAACACTGAAGCTTTCTTT
D: .; V: TRBV4-1; size: once; J: TRBJ1-4; CDR3: CASSHLQGKDEKLFF; DNA: TGCGCCAGCAGCCATCTACAGGGAAAGGATGAAAAACTGTTTTTT
D: TRBD2; V: TRBV13; size: .; J: TRBJ2-6; CDR3: CASSPPGGAGANVLTF; DNA: TGTGCCAGCAGCCCTCCGGGGGGGGCTGGGGCCAACGTCCTGACTTTC
D: .; V: TRBV3-1/TRBV3-2; size: .; J: TRBJ2-7; CDR3: CASSQSYGHYEQYF; DNA: TGTGCCAGCAGCCAAAGTTACGGGCACTACGAGCAGTACTTC
D: .; V: TRBV15; size: .; J: TRBJ2-3; CDR3: CATTLEKHSTDTQYF; DNA: TGTGCCACCACCCTTGAGAAACATAGCACAGATACGCAGTATTTT
D: TRBD1; V: TRBV27; size: .; J: TRBJ2-1; CDR3: CASSRQGWYNEQFF; DNA: TGTGCCAGCAGTAGACAGGGGTGGTACAATGAGCAGTTCTTC
D: .; V: TRBV6-2/TRBV6-3; size: .; J: TRBJ1-1; CDR3: CASSSTTGWGTEAFF; DNA: TGTGCCAGCAGTTCCACGACAGGTTGGGGAACTGAAGCTTTCTTT
D: .; V: TRBV10-1; size: .; J: TRBJ1-2; CDR3: CASSDGLGYTF; DNA: TGCGCCAGCAGTGATGGCCTTGGCTACACCTTC
D: .; V: TRBV19; size: .; J: TRBJ2-3; CDR3: CASSLGGGGAADTQYF; DNA: TGTGCCAGTAGTCTAGGAGGCGGAGGGGCCGCAGATACGCAGTATTTT
D: .; V: TRBV3-1/TRBV3-2; size: .; J: TRBJ1-3; CDR3: CASSQAGNTIYF; DNA: TGTGCCAGCAGCCAAGCCGGAAACACCATATATTTT
D: .; V: TRBV7-9; size: .; J: TRBJ1-2; CDR3: CASSLALGEGYTF; DNA: TGTGCCAGCAGCTTAGCCCTCGGTGAGGGCTACACCTTC
D: .; V: TRBV30; size: .; J: TRBJ2-2; CDR3: CAWSVIWGDTGELFF; DNA: TGTGCCTGGAGTGTAATTTGGGGAGACACCGGGGAGCTGTTTTTT